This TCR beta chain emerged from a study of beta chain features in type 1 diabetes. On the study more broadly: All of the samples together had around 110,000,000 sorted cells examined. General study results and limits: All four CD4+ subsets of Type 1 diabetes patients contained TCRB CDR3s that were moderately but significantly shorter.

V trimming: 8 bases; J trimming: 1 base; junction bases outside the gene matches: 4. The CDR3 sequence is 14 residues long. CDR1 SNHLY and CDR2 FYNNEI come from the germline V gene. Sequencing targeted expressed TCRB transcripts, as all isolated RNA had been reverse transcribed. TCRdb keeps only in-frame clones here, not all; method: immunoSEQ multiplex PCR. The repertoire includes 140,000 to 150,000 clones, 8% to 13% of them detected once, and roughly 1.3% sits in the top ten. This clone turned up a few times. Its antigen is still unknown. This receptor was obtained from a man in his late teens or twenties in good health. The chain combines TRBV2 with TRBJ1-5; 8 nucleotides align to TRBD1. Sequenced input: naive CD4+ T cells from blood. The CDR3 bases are TGTGCCAGCCAGGACAGGGCCAGCAATCAGCCCCAGCATTTT. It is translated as CASQDRASNQPQHF.